A selection of T cell receptor beta chains follows, all from one sample in a study of blood T cell repertoires in COVID-19. This table comes from immunoSEQ multiplex PCR, and its TCRdb copy is limited to in-frame clones, with some not included. The sample contains under 200,000 clones, around 79% of which appear only once. Sequenced input: peripheral blood. These receptors all come from a woman between 40 and 50 years old with COVID-19, enrolled during active disease. Each CDR3 is given without its conserved first and last residue. The order of the fields is V gene, clone size, D gene, CDR3 protein. The D gene is left open where the match is weak. Part of the rows lack a size; the others show once, few, many or a class for expanded clones.

TRBV5-6 | . | TRBD1 | ASSLLDRFYNEQF
TRBV10-1 | . | TRBD1 | ASRIQGAYEQY
TRBV5-1 | . | TRBD2 | ASSLERQREGRQF
TRBV6-2/TRBV6-3 | . | . | ASSFQGWYSNQPQH
TRBV4-2 | . | . | ASSQAVLARTDTQY
TRBV6-5 | . | . | ASRQTANYGYT
TRBV7-9 | . | . | ASSPREVSSRGPLH
TRBV27 | once | TRBD1 | ASRRDREGVQY
TRBV19 | once | TRBD1 | ASSIGQGIWSSASAEAF
TRBV7-8 | . | TRBD2 | ASSLSWREDGEQF
TRBV27 | . | TRBD1 | ASSRNPTGGAYEQY
TRBV6-4 | . | . | ASSWSGEGLNTEAF
TRBV5-1 | . | TRBD1 | ASSLTGVPGELF
TRBV7-9 | few | . | ASSLRLGREKLF
TRBV14 | few | . | ASSQVTNYGYT
TRBV9 | . | TRBD1 | ASSASTGEGYEQY
TRBV19 | few | TRBD1 | ASSLRGLSNQPQH
TRBV5-1 | . | TRBD2 | ASSFRSGDYNEQF
TRBV5-4 | . | TRBD2 | ASSLLLAGGETQY
TRBV25-1 | . | . | ASTEGGALAFYGYT
TRBV5-1 | . | . | ASSLVSGKTGELF
TRBV5-1 | few | TRBD1 | ASSLAGQAFSDEQY
TRBV6-1 | . | . | ASSEGQEQF
TRBV30 | . | . | AWGVGLDSNEQY
TRBV11-3 | few | . | ASSLEGVNTEAF
TRBV7-2 | few | TRBD1 | ASSSRTGMNSPLH
TRBV5-1 | . | TRBD1 | ASSLRTGGGNTIY
TRBV30 | . | TRBD2 | AWRVGLAGNEQF
TRBV11-2 | . | TRBD1 | VSSGQVSSYEQY
TRBV18 | few | . | ASSPGQNTEAF
TRBV19 | . | TRBD1 | ASSTITGGAGTGELF
TRBV3-1/TRBV3-2 | . | TRBD2 | ASSQGRRLAGVGQY
TRBV19 | . | . | ASSIGRGGYSNQPQH
TRBV18 | once | . | ASSLLGEGNTEAF
TRBV2 | . | TRBD1 | ASSEGAGGNGYT
TRBV7-3 | . | . | ASSPRQEIGGYT
TRBV18 | . | TRBD1 | ASFDGTGTSDTQY
TRBV5-4 | many | TRBD2 | ASSLVLAGVPFQETQY
TRBV10-3 | . | . | AISESGLVSPTGELF
TRBV2 | . | . | ASSEYSGANVLT
TRBV2 | few | . | ASSDRLRFTSYEQY
TRBV5-6 | once | . | ASSLGEGDSNQPQH
TRBV7-6 | . | TRBD1 | ASSGGQDQETQY
TRBV6-4 | . | TRBD1 | ASSARQGVTQY
TRBV6-5 | once | TRBD1 | ASSRTGGNYGYT
TRBV4-2 | . | . | ASSPGTYNEQF
TRBV5-6 | . | . | ASSLSVYGYT
TRBV5-6 | . | . | ASSFTGANVLT
TRBV18 | . | TRBD1 | ASSRTGAVTNEKLF
TRBV7-2 | . | TRBD2 | ASSSTSGGGTDTQY
TRBV10-3 | once | TRBD2 | ATIRELAGNNEQF
TRBV15 | . | TRBD1 | ATSRDRGSYNEQF
TRBV4-2 | . | . | ASSQVPTGNSPLH
TRBV4-3 | . | . | ASSRAGGATTNEKLF
TRBV10-3 | many | . | AIKSEPRGATEAF